Listed below are T cell receptor beta chains from one sample, sequenced in a study of Ad26.COV2.S vaccination and SARS-CoV-2 variants. The protocol was immunoSEQ multiplex PCR, while the TCRdb copy is restricted to in-frame clones and leaves out a portion. The table shows approximately 420,000 clones, with 88% occurring only once. Sequences were derived from peripheral blood, sampled in a trial of Ad26.COV2.S vaccine versus placebo. These receptors all come from a person between 18 and 59 years old who received the Ad26.COV2.S COVID-19 vaccine or a placebo. CDR3s include the opening cysteine and the closing phenylalanine or tryptophan. D genes are given only for firm matches. Some rows mark clone size as missing; the rest say once, few, many or name a class of expanded clone.

CDR3nt: TGTGCCAGCAGCCAGGGACTAGCGGGGAGCCAAGAGACCCAGTACTTC; CDR3aa: CASSQGLAGSQETQYF; abundance: -; j_gene: TRBJ2-5; v_gene: TRBV9; d_gene: TRBD2
CDR3nt: TGTGCCAGCAGTTTATGGTTCGGGGGAATACGGGGAAGCCCAGATACGCAGTATTTT; CDR3aa: CASSLWFGGIRGSPDTQYF; abundance: -; j_gene: TRBJ2-3; v_gene: TRBV28; d_gene: -
CDR3nt: TGTGCCAGCGCCGGGGGGGCCTTCAGGACAGATACGCAGTATTTT; CDR3aa: CASAGGAFRTDTQYF; abundance: -; j_gene: TRBJ2-3; v_gene: TRBV9; d_gene: TRBD2
CDR3nt: TGTGCCAGTTCTTCGACACTCCCTAACACTGAAGCTTTCTTT; CDR3aa: CASSSTLPNTEAFF; abundance: -; j_gene: TRBJ1-1; v_gene: TRBV19; d_gene: -
CDR3nt: TGTGCCAGCAGGTCAGGGGGCGGCACTGAAGCTTTCTTT; CDR3aa: CASRSGGGTEAFF; abundance: -; j_gene: TRBJ1-1; v_gene: TRBV12-3/TRBV12-4; d_gene: TRBD1
CDR3nt: TGTGCCAGCAGCTTCGGACAGGTCAATCAGCCCCAGCATTTT; CDR3aa: CASSFGQVNQPQHF; abundance: once; j_gene: TRBJ1-5; v_gene: TRBV7-2; d_gene: TRBD1
CDR3nt: TGTGCCAGTAGACAAGGACAGGCAGTGGGAGCTTTCTTT; CDR3aa: CASRQGQAVGAFF; abundance: few; j_gene: TRBJ1-1; v_gene: TRBV19; d_gene: TRBD1
CDR3nt: TGCGCCAGCAGCCATCTGTACGGGGGGGCCTCTGGGGAGCTGTTTTTT; CDR3aa: CASSHLYGGASGELFF; abundance: -; j_gene: TRBJ2-2; v_gene: TRBV4-3; d_gene: TRBD2
CDR3nt: TGCGCCAGCAGCCAAGGACAGGGGAACTCCTACGAGCAGTACTTC; CDR3aa: CASSQGQGNSYEQYF; abundance: -; j_gene: TRBJ2-7; v_gene: TRBV4-1; d_gene: TRBD1
CDR3nt: TGTGCCACCAGTGGCGGAAACAGGGAAAACTATGGCTACACCTTC; CDR3aa: CATSGGNRENYGYTF; abundance: -; j_gene: TRBJ1-2; v_gene: TRBV24-1; d_gene: -
CDR3nt: TGTGCCAGCAGTGCGTGGGGTAGAAATTCACCCCTCCACTTT; CDR3aa: CASSAWGRNSPLHF; abundance: -; j_gene: TRBJ1-6; v_gene: TRBV27; d_gene: -
CDR3nt: TGTGCCAGCAGCGTAGCCCGGGACCGTGGCGGAAACACCATATATTTT; CDR3aa: CASSVARDRGGNTIYF; abundance: -; j_gene: TRBJ1-3; v_gene: TRBV9; d_gene: -
CDR3nt: TGTGCCAGCAGCGTAGAGAGGGACAGGGAGGCCACCGGGGAGCTGTTTTTT; CDR3aa: CASSVERDREATGELFF; abundance: -; j_gene: TRBJ2-2; v_gene: TRBV9; d_gene: TRBD1
CDR3nt: TGTGCCAGCAGCTTCGGGACGAACTACGAGCAGTACTTC; CDR3aa: CASSFGTNYEQYF; abundance: -; j_gene: TRBJ2-7; v_gene: TRBV7-2; d_gene: -
CDR3nt: TGTGCCAGCAGTGACTGGCGGGGGGGCAGGTACGAGCAGTACTTC; CDR3aa: CASSDWRGGRYEQYF; abundance: -; j_gene: TRBJ2-7; v_gene: TRBV6-4; d_gene: TRBD2
CDR3nt: TGTGCCAGCAGCCTAAGGACTAGCGGGGGGTTCAATGAGCAGTTCTTC; CDR3aa: CASSLRTSGGFNEQFF; abundance: -; j_gene: TRBJ2-1; v_gene: TRBV11-3; d_gene: TRBD2
CDR3nt: TGTGCCAGCAGCTTAGCGGGGGGGCCCTACGAGCAGTACTTC; CDR3aa: CASSLAGGPYEQYF; abundance: -; j_gene: TRBJ2-7; v_gene: TRBV7-2; d_gene: -
CDR3nt: TGTGCCAGCAGTGACAGAGTCCTGTACGAGCAGTACTTC; CDR3aa: CASSDRVLYEQYF; abundance: -; j_gene: TRBJ2-7; v_gene: TRBV27; d_gene: -
CDR3nt: TGTGCCAGCACTTGGGGGGGTACGCAGTATTTT; CDR3aa: CASTWGGTQYF; abundance: -; j_gene: TRBJ2-3; v_gene: TRBV27; d_gene: TRBD2
CDR3nt: TGTGCCAGCAGCTCAAAAGGGGTTCACACTGAAGCTTTCTTT; CDR3aa: CASSSKGVHTEAFF; abundance: -; j_gene: TRBJ1-1; v_gene: TRBV7-2; d_gene: -
CDR3nt: TGTGCCAGCAGATTAGGGGCGCAAGGAAACACCATATATTTT; CDR3aa: CASRLGAQGNTIYF; abundance: -; j_gene: TRBJ1-3; v_gene: TRBV28; d_gene: -
CDR3nt: TGTGCCAGCAGTCCCTACTATTTGTCGAGCACAGATACGCAGTATTTT; CDR3aa: CASSPYYLSSTDTQYF; abundance: -; j_gene: TRBJ2-3; v_gene: TRBV28; d_gene: -
CDR3nt: TGTGCCAGCAGCTTGGCCGGTGGTGACAGGGTGGACTTC; CDR3aa: CASSLAGGDRVDF; abundance: -; j_gene: TRBJ2-7; v_gene: TRBV5-4; d_gene: TRBD1
CDR3nt: TGTGCCTGGCGGACAGGGGCTACGACTAATGAAAAACTGTTTTTT; CDR3aa: CAWRTGATTNEKLFF; abundance: -; j_gene: TRBJ1-4; v_gene: TRBV30; d_gene: TRBD1
CDR3nt: TGTGCCAGCAGCAAGAATAGCAATCAGCCCCAGCATTTT; CDR3aa: CASSKNSNQPQHF; abundance: -; j_gene: TRBJ1-5; v_gene: TRBV7-9; d_gene: -
CDR3nt: TGTGCCAGCAGTCCGAGGCAGGGAGATGAGACCCAGTACTTC; CDR3aa: CASSPRQGDETQYF; abundance: -; j_gene: TRBJ2-5; v_gene: TRBV27; d_gene: -
CDR3nt: TGTGCCAGCAGCCAATTGGTCGGGGCCGGGGAGCTGTTTTTT; CDR3aa: CASSQLVGAGELFF; abundance: -; j_gene: TRBJ2-2; v_gene: TRBV3-1/TRBV3-2; d_gene: -
CDR3nt: TGTGCCAGCAGCTTGTCTCTTTTGAAAAACATTCAGTACTTC; CDR3aa: CASSLSLLKNIQYF; abundance: -; j_gene: TRBJ2-4; v_gene: TRBV5-4; d_gene: -
CDR3nt: TGTGCCAGCAGCGTAGACGGACAGGGATTCACAGATACGCAGTATTTT; CDR3aa: CASSVDGQGFTDTQYF; abundance: -; j_gene: TRBJ2-3; v_gene: TRBV9; d_gene: TRBD1
CDR3nt: TGTGCCAGCAGTTTATGGGGGGGGGAGACCCAGTACTTC; CDR3aa: CASSLWGGETQYF; abundance: -; j_gene: TRBJ2-5; v_gene: TRBV12-3/TRBV12-4; d_gene: TRBD2
CDR3nt: TGTGCCAGCAGCTCACGGACAGGAGGGTACACTGAAGCTTTCTTT; CDR3aa: CASSSRTGGYTEAFF; abundance: -; j_gene: TRBJ1-1; v_gene: TRBV9; d_gene: TRBD1
CDR3nt: TGTGCCTGGAGTGTTGGGCAGAGCTCTGGCTACACCTTC; CDR3aa: CAWSVGQSSGYTF; abundance: -; j_gene: TRBJ1-2; v_gene: TRBV30; d_gene: -
CDR3nt: TGTGCCAGCAGCCAAGTCTGGGGGGGGACCTCCCAAGAGACCCAGTACTTC; CDR3aa: CASSQVWGGTSQETQYF; abundance: -; j_gene: TRBJ2-5; v_gene: TRBV3-1/TRBV3-2; d_gene: TRBD2
CDR3nt: TGCGCCAGCAGTGAGTCGATGCAGGGTGAGAGGTACGAGCAGTACTTC; CDR3aa: CASSESMQGERYEQYF; abundance: few; j_gene: TRBJ2-7; v_gene: TRBV10-1; d_gene: -
CDR3nt: TGTGCCAGCAGTTACCTATCCGAGGGCACAGATACGCAGTATTTT; CDR3aa: CASSYLSEGTDTQYF; abundance: -; j_gene: TRBJ2-3; v_gene: TRBV6-6; d_gene: -
CDR3nt: TGTGCCAGCAGCTTAGGATTGGGTTTGGAGACCCAGTACTTC; CDR3aa: CASSLGLGLETQYF; abundance: -; j_gene: TRBJ2-5; v_gene: TRBV11-2; d_gene: -